This TCR beta chain was identified in a study of beta chain features in type 1 diabetes. Isolated RNA was reverse transcribed in full, so expressed TCRB transcripts were sequenced. Using immunoSEQ multiplex PCR, the repertoire was profiled, and TCRdb retains in-frame clones only, with some absent. The sample yields about 320,000 clones, roughly 15% seen once. A few counts support this clone. This CDR3 has 14 residues. Germline CDR1 reads SGHNT; CDR2 reads YYREEE (reference sequence). V was clipped by 2 bases and J by 4 bases, with 9 bases between them. The rearrangement links TRBV5-4 to TRBJ2-2; no clear D. The sequence was obtained from a young man in good health. The specimen was central memory CD4+ T cells from blood. CDR3 sequence reads: CASSFVSFTGELFF. DNA for the CDR3: TGTGCCAGCAGCTTCGTTTCTTTCACCGGGGAGCTGTTTTTT.